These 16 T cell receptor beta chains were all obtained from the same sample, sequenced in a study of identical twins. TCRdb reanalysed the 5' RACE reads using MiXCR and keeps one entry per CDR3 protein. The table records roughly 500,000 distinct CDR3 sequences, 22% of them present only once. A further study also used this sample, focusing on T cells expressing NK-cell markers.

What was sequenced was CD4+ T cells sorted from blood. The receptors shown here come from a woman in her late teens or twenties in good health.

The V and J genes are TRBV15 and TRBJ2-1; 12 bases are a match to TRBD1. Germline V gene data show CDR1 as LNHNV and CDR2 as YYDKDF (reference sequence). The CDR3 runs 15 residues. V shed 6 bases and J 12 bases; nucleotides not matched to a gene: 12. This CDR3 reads CATRRGQGAGGPQFF. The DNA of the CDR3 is TGTGCCACCAGGCGGGGACAGGGGGCAGGAGGGCCGCAGTTCTTC.

The CDR3 loop reads CASSQDRRGGRNEQFF. The CDR3 nucleotides are TGTGCCAGCAGCCAAGACAGGAGGGGGGGCAGGAATGAGCAGTTCTTC. This chain uses TRBV4-2 with TRBJ2-1, with a weak D call TRBD2 (7 bases). The CDR3 covers 16 residues. The germline V gene encodes CDR1 LGHNA and CDR2 YNFKEQ. Trimming cost V 0 bases and J 7 bases, with 16 bases left between them.

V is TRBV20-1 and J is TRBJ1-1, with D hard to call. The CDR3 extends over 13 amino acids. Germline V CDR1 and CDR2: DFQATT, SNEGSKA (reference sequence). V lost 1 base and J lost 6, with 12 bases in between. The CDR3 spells CSARGLLTPEAFF. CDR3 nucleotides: TGCAGTGCTAGAGGACTTCTTACGCCTGAAGCTTTCTTT.

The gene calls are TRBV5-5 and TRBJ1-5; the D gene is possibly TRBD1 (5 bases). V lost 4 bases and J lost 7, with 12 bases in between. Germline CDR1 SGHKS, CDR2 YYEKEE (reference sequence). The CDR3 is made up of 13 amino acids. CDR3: CASSRDSTQPQHF. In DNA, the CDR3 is TGTGCCAGCAGCCGAGACAGTACCCAGCCCCAGCATTTT.

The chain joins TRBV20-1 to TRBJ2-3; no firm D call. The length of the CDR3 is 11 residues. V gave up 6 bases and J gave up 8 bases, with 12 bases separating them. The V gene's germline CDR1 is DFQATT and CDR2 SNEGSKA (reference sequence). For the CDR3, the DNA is TGCAGTGCCTTCCTAGGACGTACGCAGTATTTT. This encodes CSAFLGRTQYF.

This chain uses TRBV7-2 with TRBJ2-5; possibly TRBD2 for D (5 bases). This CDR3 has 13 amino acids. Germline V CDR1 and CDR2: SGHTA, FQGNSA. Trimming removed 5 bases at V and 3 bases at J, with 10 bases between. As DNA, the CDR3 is TGTGCCAGCAGCATAACTAGGGAAGAGACCCAGTACTTC. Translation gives CASSITREETQYF.

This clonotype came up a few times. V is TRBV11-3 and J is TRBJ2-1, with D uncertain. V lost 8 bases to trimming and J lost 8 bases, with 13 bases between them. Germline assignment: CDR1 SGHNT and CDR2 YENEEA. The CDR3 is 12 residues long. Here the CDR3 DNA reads TGTGCCAGCCGGTCTACGACGGATGAGCAGTTCTTC. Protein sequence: CASRSTTDEQFF. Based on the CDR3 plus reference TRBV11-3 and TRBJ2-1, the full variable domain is EAGVVQSPRYKIIEKKQPVAFWCNPISGHNTLYWYLQNLGQGPELLIRYENEEAVDDSQLPKDRFSAERLKGVDSTLKIQPAELGDSAVYLCASRSTTDEQFFGPGTRLTVL.

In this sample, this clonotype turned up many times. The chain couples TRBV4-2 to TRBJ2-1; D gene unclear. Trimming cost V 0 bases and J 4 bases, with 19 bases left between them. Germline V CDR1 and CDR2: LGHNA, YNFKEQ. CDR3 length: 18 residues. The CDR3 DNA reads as TGTGCCAGCAGCCAAGAGGCGAACCGGTACAGAGAATACAATGAGCAGTTCTTC. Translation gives CASSQEANRYREYNEQFF.

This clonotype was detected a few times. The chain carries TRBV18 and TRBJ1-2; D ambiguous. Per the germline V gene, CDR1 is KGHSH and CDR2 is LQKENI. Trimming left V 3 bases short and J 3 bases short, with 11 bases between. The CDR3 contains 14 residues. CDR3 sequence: CASSPLGFDYGYTF. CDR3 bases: TGTGCCAGCTCACCTTTGGGGTTCGACTATGGCTACACCTTC.

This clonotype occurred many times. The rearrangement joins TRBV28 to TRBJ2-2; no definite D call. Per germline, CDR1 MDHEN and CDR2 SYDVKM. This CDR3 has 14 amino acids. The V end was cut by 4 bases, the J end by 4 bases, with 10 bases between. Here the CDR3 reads CASSSPDLTGELFF. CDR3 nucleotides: TGTGCCAGCAGTTCCCCCGACCTCACCGGGGAGCTGTTTTTT. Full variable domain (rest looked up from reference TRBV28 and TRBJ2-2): DVKVTQSSRYLVKRTGEKVFLECVQDMDHENMFWYRQDPGLGLRLIYFSYDVKMKEKGDIPEGYSVSREKKERFSLILESASTNQTSMYLCASSSPDLTGELFFGEGSRLTVL.

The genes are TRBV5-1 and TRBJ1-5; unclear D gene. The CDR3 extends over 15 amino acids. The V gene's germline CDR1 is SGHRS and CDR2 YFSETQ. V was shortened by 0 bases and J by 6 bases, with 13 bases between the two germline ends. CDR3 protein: CASSLGDLWGQPQHF. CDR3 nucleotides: TGCGCCAGCAGCTTGGGTGATCTCTGGGGTCAGCCCCAGCATTTT.

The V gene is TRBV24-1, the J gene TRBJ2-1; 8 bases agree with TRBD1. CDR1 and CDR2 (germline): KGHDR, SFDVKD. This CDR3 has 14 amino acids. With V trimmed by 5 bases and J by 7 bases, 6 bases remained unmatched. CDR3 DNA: TGTGCCACCAGTGTACTTACAGGGGGAAATGAGCAGTTCTTC. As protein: CATSVLTGGNEQFF.

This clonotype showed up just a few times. The CDR3 here is CASTPGGGGDGYTF. The DNA for the CDR3 is TGTGCCAGCACCCCCGGTGGAGGCGGGGACGGCTACACCTTC. The rearrangement links TRBV9 to TRBJ1-2, with a tentative D call TRBD1 (5 bases). This CDR3 comprises 14 residues. The ends were cut back, 6 bases at V and 8 bases at J, with 20 bases in the middle. CDR1 is SGDLS, CDR2 YYNGEE, per germline.

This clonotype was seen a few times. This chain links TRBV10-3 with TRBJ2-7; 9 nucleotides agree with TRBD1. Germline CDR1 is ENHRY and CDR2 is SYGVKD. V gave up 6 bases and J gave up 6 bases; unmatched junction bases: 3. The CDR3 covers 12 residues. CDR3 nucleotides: TGTGCCATCAGCAAGACAGGGGGCGAGCAGTACTTC. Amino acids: CAISKTGGEQYF.

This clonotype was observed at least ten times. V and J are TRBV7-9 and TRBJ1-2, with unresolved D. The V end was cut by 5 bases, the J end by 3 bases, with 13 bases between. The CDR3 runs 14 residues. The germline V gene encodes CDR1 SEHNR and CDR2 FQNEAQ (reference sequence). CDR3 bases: TGTGCCAGCAGCCCGTGGGGTGGAGACTATGGCTACACCTTC. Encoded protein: CASSPWGGDYGYTF.

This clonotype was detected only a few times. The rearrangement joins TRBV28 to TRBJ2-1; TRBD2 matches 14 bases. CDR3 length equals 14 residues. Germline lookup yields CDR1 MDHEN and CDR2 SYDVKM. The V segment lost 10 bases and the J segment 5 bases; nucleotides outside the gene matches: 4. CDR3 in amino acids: CATRTSGGNNEQFF. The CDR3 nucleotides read TGTGCCACTAGGACTAGCGGGGGGAACAATGAGCAGTTCTTC.